The 20 T cell receptor beta chains presented below share a single source sample, sequenced in a study of shared clonotypes between healthy human individuals. Terminally differentiated effector memory CD45RA+ cells were excluded from the naive CD8 cells, which were CD45RO-negative and positively selected for CCR7. TCRdb's table, derived via immunoSEQ multiplex PCR, lists solely in-frame clones and lacks some. The table has around 640,000 clones, 95% to 96% seen once. The sample taken for sequencing was naive CD8+ T cells sorted from blood. These receptors all stem from a woman aged 25 to 45 in good health.

The V call is TRBV27, the J call TRBJ2-3; possibly TRBD1 for D (6 bases). V was cut by 2 bases and J by 5 bases, with 11 bases left in between. The V gene's germline CDR1 is MNHEY and CDR2 SMNVEV (reference sequence). The CDR3 is 14 amino acids. The CDR3 sequence is CASSLIQGLDTQYF. The CDR3, as DNA: TGTGCCAGCAGTTTAATCCAGGGGTTAGATACGCAGTATTTT.

The chain has TRBV12-5 and TRBJ2-4, with 9 bases that match TRBD2. Germline V gene data show CDR1 as LGHNT and CDR2 as FRNRAP. The CDR3 is made up of 18 amino acids. The junction had 15 bases not matched to a gene; V was cut back by 6 bases and J by 3 bases. The CDR3 reads CASGSKTSGAFGKNIQYF. CDR3 sequence (DNA): TGTGCTAGTGGCTCCAAGACTAGCGGAGCGTTTGGCAAAAACATTCAGTACTTC.

CDR3 region: CASSEKFEGTVYGYTF. The CDR3 bases are TGTGCCAGCAGTGAAAAGTTTGAGGGAACTGTCTATGGCTACACCTTC. V usage is TRBV2 and J usage is TRBJ1-2, with unresolved D. This CDR3 is built from 16 residues. Trimming took 2 bases from V and 4 from J, leaving 17 bases between them. CDR1 is SNHLY and CDR2 is FYNNEI in the germline V gene.

V is TRBV28 and J is TRBJ1-5; D uncertain. Germline assignment: CDR1 MDHEN and CDR2 SYDVKM. The CDR3 loop spans 15 amino acids. V shed 6 bases and J shed 5 bases, with 17 bases lying between them. The CDR3 region is CASRRGQLYYQPQHF. In DNA form, the CDR3 reads TGTGCCAGCAGGAGAGGGCAGTTGTATTATCAGCCCCAGCATTTT. Variable domain in full (rest from reference TRBV28 and TRBJ1-5): DVKVTQSSRYLVKRTGEKVFLECVQDMDHENMFWYRQDPGLGLRLIYFSYDVKMKEKGDIPEGYSVSREKKERFSLILESASTNQTSMYLCASRRGQLYYQPQHFGDGTRLSIL.

The V call is TRBV28, the J call TRBJ1-2; the D is unclear. The germline CDR1 and CDR2 sequences are MDHEN and SYDVKM. This CDR3 has 10 amino acids. V was trimmed by 8 bases and J by 8 bases, leaving 9 bases between them. As DNA, the CDR3 is TGTGCCAGCGGCTCGTCCGGCTACACCTTC. This gives the protein CASGSSGYTF.

The rearrangement links TRBV7-2 to TRBJ2-1; D may correspond to TRBD1 or TRBD2 (5 bases each). The germline V gene has CDR1 SGHTA and CDR2 FQGNSA. V was trimmed by 7 bases and J by 7 bases, leaving 14 bases between them. CDR3 length: 13 amino acids. This CDR3 reads CASTRGPGNEQFF. DNA for the CDR3: TGTGCCAGCACCCGGGGCCCGGGGAATGAGCAGTTCTTC. Drawing the rest from reference TRBV7-2 and TRBJ2-1, the complete variable domain is GAGVSQSPSNKVTEKGKDVELRCDPISGHTALYWYRQSLGQGLEFLIYFQGNSAPDKSGLPSDRFSAERTGGSVSTLTIQRTQQEDSAVYLCASTRGPGNEQFFGPGTRLTVL.

This chain connects TRBV28 to TRBJ1-3; the D gene is possibly TRBD1 (5 bases). Trimming removed 5 bases from V and 0 bases from J, with 14 bases in between. The CDR3 covers 16 residues. Germline V gene data show CDR1 as MDHEN and CDR2 as SYDVKM. The DNA for the CDR3 is TGTGCCAGCAGTCCAACCACGACAGTCTCTGGAAACACCATATATTTT. Translated: CASSPTTTVSGNTIYF.

Comment on this clone: The same CDR3 arises from other DNA sequences in this sample as well. V usage is TRBV28 and J usage is TRBJ2-7, with D perhaps matching TRBD1 (5 bases). The CDR3 consists of 12 residues. In germline, CDR1 is MDHEN, CDR2 SYDVKM. Trimming removed 4 bases from V and 2 bases from J, with 6 bases in between. CDR3 sequence: CASSSTAYEQYF. CDR3 nucleotides: TGTGCCAGCAGTTCGACAGCCTACGAGCAGTACTTC.

The chain has TRBV9 and TRBJ2-7; TRBD2 matches at 7 bases. This CDR3 has 14 residues. J was trimmed by 2 bases and V by 2 bases; bases with no gene match: 4. The germline CDR1 and CDR2 sequences are SGDLS and YYNGEE. CDR3 residues: CASSVTGLAYEQYF. The CDR3 DNA follows: TGTGCCAGCAGCGTGACTGGACTAGCCTACGAGCAGTACTTC.

The chain joins TRBV6-5 to TRBJ2-1, with TRBD2 matching over 12 bases. The ends lost 3 bases at V and 6 bases at J; junction bases unmatched: 6. The CDR3 is 16 residues long. The V gene's germline CDR1 is MNHEY and CDR2 SVGAGI. The CDR3 region is CASSYPLAGGRNEQFF. The CDR3 DNA is TGTGCCAGCAGTTATCCCCTAGCGGGAGGGCGCAATGAGCAGTTCTTC.

The rearrangement joins TRBV4-1 to TRBJ2-5; D gene ambiguous. With the DNA end fitting TRBJ2-7 better, the J assignment may be wrong. Per the germline V gene, CDR1 is MGHRA and CDR2 is YSYEKL. The length of the CDR3 is 15 residues. The CDR3: CASSQDLGTSYEQYF. The DNA of the CDR3 is TGCGCCAGCAGCCAAGATCTGGGAACCTCCTACGAGCAGTACTTC.

CDR3 DNA: TGTGCCAGCAGTTCTCCCCCCCTTGGGGAGCAGTACTTC. Amino acid sequence: CASSSPPLGEQYF. This chain links TRBV27 with TRBJ2-7; D ambiguous. V was trimmed by 4 bases and J by 7 bases, leaving 14 bases between them. Per germline, CDR1 MNHEY and CDR2 SMNVEV (reference sequence). CDR3 length: 13 residues.

This chain joins TRBV9 and TRBJ1-4; perhaps TRBD1 as D (6 bases). Germline V gene sequence: CDR1 SGDLS, CDR2 YYNGEE. Trimming cost V 0 bases and J 8 bases, with 11 bases left between them. The CDR3 runs to 14 residues. The DNA for the CDR3 is TGTGCCAGCAGCGTAGATCCAGGGGACGAAAAACTGTTTTTT. Translating it yields CASSVDPGDEKLFF. The entire variable domain, with the rest obtained from reference TRBV9 and TRBJ1-4, is as follows: DSGVTQTPKHLITATGQRVTLRCSPRSGDLSVYWYQQSLDQGLQFLIQYYNGEERAKGNILERFSAQQFPDLHSELNLSSLELGDSALYFCASSVDPGDEKLFFGSGTQLSVL.

The table lists this clone with a count of one. The chain couples TRBV28 to TRBJ2-3, with 12 bases lining up with TRBD2. From germline, CDR1 is MDHEN and CDR2 SYDVKM. V shed 3 bases, J shed 5 bases, and the junction held 6 bases outside the gene matches. The CDR3 consists of 16 residues. CDR3 loop: CASSLTSGGLGDTQYF. CDR3 sequence (DNA): TGTGCCAGCAGTTTGACTAGCGGGGGTCTAGGAGATACGCAGTATTTT.

This chain uses TRBV29-1 with TRBJ2-3, with 16 bases aligning to TRBD2. CDR1 and CDR2 (germline): SQVTM, ANQGSEA. V lost 7 bases and J lost 1; bases outside the gene matches: 8. The CDR3 is made up of 17 amino acids. The CDR3 sequence: CSAGGLAGGWGTDTQYF. In DNA, the CDR3 is TGCAGCGCGGGGGGACTAGCGGGAGGGTGGGGCACAGATACGCAGTATTTT.

V usage is TRBV7-8 and J usage is TRBJ1-2; D is perhaps TRBD1 (5 bases). Trimming stripped 1 base from V and 4 bases from J, with 7 bases between. In germline, CDR1 is SGHVS, CDR2 FQNEAQ. This CDR3 spans 13 amino acids. CDR3 in DNA: TGTGCCAGCAGCTTAGGGGACGTCTATGGCTACACCTTC. Its protein is CASSLGDVYGYTF.

The table lists this clone with a count of one. The V and J genes are TRBV7-8 and TRBJ1-4; D perhaps matches TRBD1 (5 bases). The V end lost 5 bases, the J end lost 1 base, and 8 bases lay between the germline ends. Germline CDR1 is SGHVS and CDR2 is FQNEAQ. The CDR3 is made up of 14 amino acids. The CDR3 DNA reads TGTGCCAGCAGCCGACAGTTAACTAATGAAAAACTGTTTTTT. Its translation is CASSRQLTNEKLFF. Variable domain in full (rest from reference TRBV7-8 and TRBJ1-4): GAGVSQSPRYKVAKRGQDVALRCDPISGHVSLFWYQQALGQGPEFLTYFQNEAQLDKSGLPSDRFFAERPEGSVSTLKIQRTQQEDSAVYLCASSRQLTNEKLFFGSGTQLSVL.

V is TRBV29-1 and J is TRBJ2-1; possible D gene TRBD2, 5 bases. The V gene lost 0 bases and the J gene lost 11 bases, with 17 bases spanning the gap. Per germline, CDR1 SQVTM and CDR2 ANQGSEA. The CDR3 spans 14 residues. The CDR3 protein is CSVEDSNLAYKQFF. DNA of the CDR3: TGCAGCGTTGAAGACTCGAATCTAGCATACAAGCAGTTCTTC.

This clone was seen a single time. The chain recombines TRBV4-2 with TRBJ2-6, with D perhaps being TRBD1 or TRBD2 (6 bases each). The CDR3 is 19 residues long. The germline V gene has CDR1 LGHNA and CDR2 YNFKEQ. The V end was cut by 0 bases, the J end by 0 bases, with 15 bases between. CDR3 in DNA: TGTGCCAGCAGCCAAGATGGCCCGGGGGCGGTCTCTGGGGCCAACGTCCTGACTTTC. The encoded protein is CASSQDGPGAVSGANVLTF.

The chain has TRBV6-5 and TRBJ2-1; D gene ambiguous. The CDR3 has 12 amino acids. Germline CDR1 is MNHEY and CDR2 is SVGAGI. V was shortened by 5 bases and J by 5 bases, with 7 bases between the two germline ends. CDR3 loop: CASSLSNNEQFF. The CDR3 nucleotides read TGTGCCAGCAGTCTCTCGAACAATGAGCAGTTCTTC.